These 8 T cell receptor beta chains share one sample of origin, sequenced in a study of beta chain features in type 1 diabetes. As every portion of the isolated RNA was reverse transcribed, the sequencing read expressed TCRB transcripts. Only in-frame clones appear in the TCRdb table, and some are missing; sequencing was by immunoSEQ multiplex PCR. This sample carries approximately 300,000 clones, roughly 9.6% of them seen once, and the ten largest clones take 0.015%. The sample consisted of naive CD4+ T cells from blood. The receptors here all came from a woman aged 25 to 39 in good health.

This clone has just a few counts. The chain is built from TRBV7-3 and TRBJ2-3; D is unclear. The V gene lost 5 bases and the J gene lost 2 bases, with 8 bases spanning the gap. CDR3 length: 13 amino acids. Germline V gene lookup returns CDR1 SGHTA and CDR2 FQGTGA. The DNA for the CDR3 is TGTGCCAGCAGCCCCCCTTACACAGATACGCAGTATTTT. Translated: CASSPPYTDTQYF. Looking up the rest from reference TRBV7-3 and TRBJ2-3 gives the full variable domain: GAGVSQTPSNKVTEKGKYVELRCDPISGHTALYWYRQSLGQGPEFLIYFQGTGAADDSGLPNDRFFAVRPEGSVSTLKIQRTERGDSAVYLCASSPPYTDTQYFGPGTRLTVL.

The chain carries TRBV5-1 and TRBJ2-1; 14 positions agree with TRBD2. The CDR3 covers 22 residues. The germline gives CDR1 SGHRS, CDR2 YFSETQ. With 3 bases clipped from V and 6 bases from J, the junction kept 23 bases outside the gene matches. CDR3 amino acids: CASSSHRLAGGPISSTVNEQFF. The DNA for the CDR3 is TGCGCCAGCAGCTCCCACCGACTAGCGGGAGGGCCCATCTCCAGTACGGTCAATGAGCAGTTCTTC.

The rearrangement joins TRBV10-3 to TRBJ2-3; D unclear. CDR3 length: 14 amino acids. With 0 bases removed from V and 2 bases from J, the gap between germline ends came to 6 bases. Germline-derived CDR1 and CDR2 are ENHRY and SYGVKD. DNA of the CDR3: TGTGCCATCAGTGAGTCGAGCGTCACAGATACGCAGTATTTT. This sequence encodes CAISESSVTDTQYF.

In regard to this clone: This CDR3 is also generated by other DNA sequences in the sample. The chain combines TRBV28 with TRBJ1-2; 7 bases are a match to TRBD1. Germline values: CDR1 MDHEN, CDR2 SYDVKM. V gave up 2 bases and J gave up 4 bases; unmatched junction bases: 4. The length of the CDR3 is 14 residues. CDR3 residues: CASSLGQGVYGYTF. CDR3 DNA sequence: TGTGCCAGCAGTTTAGGTCAGGGGGTCTATGGCTACACCTTC.

In this sample, this clone turned up a few times. The rearrangement uses TRBV7-9 and TRBJ1-1; D unresolved. The CDR3 loop spans 15 amino acids. Germline assignment: CDR1 SEHNR and CDR2 FQNEAQ (reference sequence). Trimming pared 4 bases from V and 4 bases from J, leaving 16 bases between. The CDR3 DNA sequence: TGTGCCAGCAGCTCCATTGTAGTCCGGAGCACTGAAGCTTTCTTT. It specifies CASSSIVVRSTEAFF.

This clone occurred a few times. This sequence joins TRBV7-3 and TRBJ1-5; the D gene is possibly TRBD1 (6 bases). Trimming pared 11 bases from V and 9 bases from J, leaving 17 bases between. CDR3 length equals 12 residues. Germline CDR1 and CDR2: SGHTA and FQGTGA. The CDR3 DNA reads as TGTGCCCCCCGGGACAATTATCGGCCCCAGCATTTT. It specifies CAPRDNYRPQHF.

The chain uses TRBV4-2 and TRBJ2-3, with D perhaps TRBD2 (6 bases). The germline gives CDR1 LGHNA, CDR2 YNFKEQ. Trimming pared 4 bases from V and 2 bases from J, leaving 13 bases between. CDR3 length equals 15 residues. The CDR3 loop reads CASSPLTSNTDTQYF. In nucleotides, the CDR3 is TGTGCCAGCAGCCCCTTGACTAGTAACACAGATACGCAGTATTTT.

The rearrangement uses TRBV7-3 and TRBJ2-3; 8 nucleotides match TRBD1. J was trimmed by 1 base and V by 3 bases; bases with no gene match: 3. This CDR3 contains 15 residues. Germline V gene lookup returns CDR1 SGHTA and CDR2 FQGTGA. DNA for the CDR3: TGTGCCAGCAGCTTTTCGGGACAGGGCACAGATACGCAGTATTTT. It encodes CASSFSGQGTDTQYF.